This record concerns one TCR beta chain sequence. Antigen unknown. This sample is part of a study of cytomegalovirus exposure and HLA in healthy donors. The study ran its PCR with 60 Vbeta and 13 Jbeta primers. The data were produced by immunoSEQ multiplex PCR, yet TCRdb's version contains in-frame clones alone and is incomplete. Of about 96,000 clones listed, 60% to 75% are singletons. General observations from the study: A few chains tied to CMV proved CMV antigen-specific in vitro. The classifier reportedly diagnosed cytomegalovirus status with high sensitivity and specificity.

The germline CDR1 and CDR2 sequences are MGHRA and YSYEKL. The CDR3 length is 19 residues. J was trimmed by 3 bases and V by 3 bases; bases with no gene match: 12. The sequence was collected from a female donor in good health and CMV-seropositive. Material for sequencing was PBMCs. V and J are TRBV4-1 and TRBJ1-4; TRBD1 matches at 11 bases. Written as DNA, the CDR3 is TGCGCCAGCAGCCACGGTCCGGGACAGGGGGTCGGGGCTAATGAAAAACTGTTTTTT. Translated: CASSHGPGQGVGANEKLFF.